A single sample is the source of the 25 T cell receptor beta chains below, sequenced in a study of blood T cell repertoires in COVID-19. The repertoire was sequenced with immunoSEQ multiplex PCR; TCRdb's copy has only in-frame clones and lacks some. The sample lists around 140,000 clones; 88% were seen once. Sequenced sample: peripheral blood. The receptors shown here come from a man between 65 and 85 years old with active COVID-19.

This chain joins TRBV30 and TRBJ2-7; a possible D gene is TRBD2 (6 bases). The CDR3 loop spans 14 amino acids. V was pared by 0 bases and J by 6 bases, with 15 bases between. The germline V gene has CDR1 GTSNPN and CDR2 SVGIG (reference sequence). CDR3 in amino acids: CAWSVLGGIGEQYF. The CDR3 nucleotides are TGTGCCTGGAGTGTACTTGGAGGGATTGGCGAGCAGTACTTC.

The V and J genes are TRBV7-9 and TRBJ1-2; 7 positions agree with TRBD1. The J segment lost 2 bases and the V segment lost 1 base, leaving 13 bases of the junction unmatched. CDR3 length equals 18 residues. CDR1 is SEHNR, CDR2 FQNEAQ, per germline (reference sequence). The CDR3 here is CASSLDPGQKGRNYGYTF. CDR3 sequence (DNA): TGTGCCAGCAGCTTAGACCCGGGACAGAAAGGCCGAAACTATGGCTACACCTTC.

A single count supports this clone. The rearrangement links TRBV7-2 to TRBJ2-7; TRBD1 aligns across 7 bases. CDR1 and CDR2 (germline): SGHTA, FQGNSA. This CDR3 spans 15 amino acids. V was clipped by 5 bases and J by 0 bases; unmatched bases: 7. For the CDR3, the DNA is TGTGCCAGCAGCCAGGGACAGTCGTACTCCTACGAGCAGTACTTC. Translating it yields CASSQGQSYSYEQYF.

The chain has TRBV21-1 and TRBJ2-3; TRBD2 was called by the table and not checked on the DNA. TRBV21-1 is annotated as a pseudogene. CDR3 length: 19 amino acids. The CDR3 sequence: CASSKWGQEREDAADTQYF. The DNA of the CDR3 is TGTGCCAGCAGCAAATGGGGGCAGGAGCGGGAGGACGCGGCAGATACGCAGTATTTT.

The rearrangement joins TRBV19 to TRBJ1-1; 9 bases align to TRBD1. Germline V CDR1 and CDR2: LNHDA, SQIVND (reference sequence). With V trimmed by 4 bases and J by 5 bases, 8 bases remained unmatched. The CDR3 runs to 15 residues. This chain's CDR3 is CASSTPGQGGTEAFF. The CDR3 bases are TGTGCCAGTAGTACCCCGGGACAGGGAGGGACTGAAGCTTTCTTT.

The CDR3 bases are TGTGCCAGCAGCCCTGGGGCTAGCGGTTACAATGAGCAGTTCTTC. This codes for CASSPGASGYNEQFF. The chain links TRBV5-4 to TRBJ2-1; 7 bases match TRBD2. Germline V gene data show CDR1 as SGHNT and CDR2 as YYREEE (reference sequence). This CDR3 region has 15 residues. After removal of 4 bases from V and 4 bases from J, the junction contained 8 bases not matched to a gene.

The chain uses TRBV2 and TRBJ2-5; 8 bases align to TRBD1. This CDR3 is built from 14 residues. CDR1 is SNHLY, CDR2 FYNNEI, per germline. Trimming cost V 5 bases and J 2 bases; bases outside gene matches: 4. The CDR3 bases are TGTGCCAGCAGTATCCGGGACAGGCAAGAGACCCAGTACTTC. Amino acid sequence: CASSIRDRQETQYF. Complete variable domain (other parts from reference TRBV2 and TRBJ2-5): EPEVTQTPSHQVTQMGQEVILRCVPISNHLYFYWYRQILGQKVEFLVSFYNNEISEKSEIFDDQFSVERPDGSNFTLKIRSTKLEDSAMYFCASSIRDRQETQYFGPGTRLLVL.

The CDR3 here is CASSSRGPYEQYF. The CDR3 DNA reads TGTGCCAGCAGTAGCAGGGGTCCCTACGAGCAGTACTTC. This chain connects TRBV27 to TRBJ2-7, with TRBD1 as a possible D gene (6 bases). This CDR3 is 13 amino acids long. Germline V CDR1 and CDR2: MNHEY, SMNVEV (reference sequence). V was shortened by 5 bases and J by 2 bases, with 10 bases between the two germline ends.

The V call is TRBV2, the J call TRBJ1-4, with 8 bases fitting TRBD1. CDR1 is SNHLY and CDR2 is FYNNEI in the germline V gene. This CDR3 comprises 15 residues. V shed 4 bases and J 5 bases; nucleotides not matched to a gene: 6. This CDR3 reads CASSAGQGGNEKLFF. In DNA, the CDR3 is TGTGCCAGCAGTGCTGGACAGGGTGGGAATGAAAAACTGTTTTTT.

The chain couples TRBV10-2 to TRBJ1-5; tentatively, D is TRBD1 (5 bases). Trimming pared 3 bases from V and 1 base from J, leaving 10 bases between. The germline V gene has CDR1 WSHSY and CDR2 SAAADI. The CDR3 sequence is 15 residues long. The CDR3 loop is CASSDRTRSNQPQHF. CDR3 bases: TGCGCCAGCAGTGATCGGACAAGAAGCAATCAGCCCCAGCATTTT.

The J gene is TRBJ1-1, the V gene TRBV13; D unclear. Trimming cost V 5 bases and J 10 bases, with 8 bases left between them. The CDR3 totals 10 residues. From germline, CDR1 is PRHDT and CDR2 FYEKMQ (reference sequence). DNA for the CDR3: TGTGCCAGCAGCCACTTTGGAGCTTTCTTT. Translation: CASSHFGAFF.

The chain couples TRBV3-1 (or the pseudogene TRBV3-2) to TRBJ2-1; possible D gene TRBD2, 6 bases. Trimming took 0 bases from V and 12 from J, leaving 12 bases between them. Germline V gene lookup returns CDR1 LGHDT and CDR2 YNNKEL (reference sequence). This CDR3 contains 13 residues. This CDR3 is CASSQDRDFVQFF. The DNA of the CDR3 is TGTGCCAGCAGCCAAGACCGGGACTTTGTGCAGTTCTTC.

This clone has just a few counts. V gene TRBV11-2 combines with J gene TRBJ2-7; 9 bases fit TRBD2. The CDR3 is made up of 16 amino acids. CDR1 is SGHAT, CDR2 FQNNGV, per germline. V trimming: 7 bases; J trimming: 1 base; junction bases outside the gene matches: 11. CDR3 bases: TGTGCCAGCACCCCCCTGGGGCTAGCGGGATCCTACGAGCAGTACTTC. It codes for CASTPLGLAGSYEQYF.

This clone was seen a single time. The rearrangement joins TRBV5-4 to TRBJ1-3, with D possibly being TRBD1 (5 bases). V was shortened by 1 base and J by 0 bases, with 5 bases between the two germline ends. The CDR3 has 14 residues. Germline CDR1 reads SGHNT; CDR2 reads YYREEE (reference sequence). The CDR3 DNA sequence: TGTGCCAGCAGCTTGCAGGGCTCTGGAAACACCATATATTTT. Protein sequence: CASSLQGSGNTIYF.

On this clone itself: A junction end diverges from the germline sequence, so it may reflect a read error. This sequence joins TRBV13 and TRBJ2-3, with 10 bases fitting TRBD2. The CDR3 spans 18 residues. Per the germline V gene, CDR1 is PRHDT and CDR2 is FYEKMQ (reference sequence). In DNA form, the CDR3 reads TGTGCCAGCAGCCTAGGGCTAGCGGGAGACACACGCACAGATACGCAGTATTTT. Translated: CASSLGLAGDTRTDTQYF.

The chain links TRBV19 to TRBJ2-1, with 7 positions matching TRBD2. From germline, CDR1 is LNHDA and CDR2 SQIVND (reference sequence). This CDR3 region has 14 residues. Trimming took 9 bases from V and 8 from J; bases not matched to a gene: 13. The CDR3 loop is CASAPRREIYEQFF. In DNA form, the CDR3 reads TGTGCCAGCGCCCCCAGGCGGGAGATCTATGAGCAGTTCTTC.

Concerning this clone: This sample includes further DNA sequences coding for the same CDR3. V usage is TRBV5-1 and J usage is TRBJ2-3; 10 bases match TRBD2. The CDR3 covers 16 residues. Germline V gene sequence: CDR1 SGHRS, CDR2 YFSETQ. Unmatched junction bases numbered 6, after V lost 3 bases and J lost 2 bases. The CDR3 region is CASSSLTSGNTDTQYF. The CDR3 DNA follows: TGCGCCAGCAGCTCGCTCACTAGCGGGAACACAGATACGCAGTATTTT.

The chain carries TRBV30 and TRBJ2-7; no definite D call. Germline CDR1 reads GTSNPN; CDR2 reads SVGIG (reference sequence). The CDR3 runs 11 residues. With 1 base removed from V and 5 bases from J, the gap between germline ends came to 6 bases. CDR3 loop: CAWSGANEQYF. For the CDR3, the DNA is TGTGCCTGGAGTGGGGCTAACGAGCAGTACTTC.

The genes are TRBV4-1 and TRBJ2-7; TRBD2 might be the D (7 bases). Trimming cost V 0 bases and J 0 bases, with 18 bases left between them. The CDR3 totals 18 residues. The V gene's germline CDR1 is MGHRA and CDR2 YSYEKL. CDR3 bases: TGCGCCAGCAGCCAAGAAATGGGGGGGCAGGAGCTCTCCTACGAGCAGTACTTC. As protein: CASSQEMGGQELSYEQYF.

V is TRBV7-9 and J is TRBJ2-6; 8 bases match TRBD2. Trimming took 2 bases from V and 0 from J; bases not matched to a gene: 3. CDR3 length: 17 amino acids. CDR1 is SEHNR, CDR2 FQNEAQ, per germline (reference sequence). The CDR3, as DNA: TGTGCCAGCAGCTTATGGGGGACTAGCTCTGGGGCCAACGTCCTGACTTTC. This encodes CASSLWGTSSGANVLTF.

The gene calls are TRBV29-1 and TRBJ2-1, with 14 bases that match TRBD2. With V trimmed by 3 bases and J by 4 bases, 2 bases remained unmatched. The CDR3 spans 15 residues. Germline V gene sequence: CDR1 SQVTM, CDR2 ANQGSEA. This CDR3 reads CSVEGLAGEYNEQFF. The CDR3 DNA sequence: TGCAGCGTTGAGGGACTAGCGGGAGAGTACAATGAGCAGTTCTTC.

This rearrangement joins TRBV28 to TRBJ2-7, with TRBD2 identical over 8 bases. The CDR3 is 14 residues long. Germline V gene data show CDR1 as MDHEN and CDR2 as SYDVKM. The trim removed 1 base at V and 2 bases at J, leaving 1 base unmatched. DNA for the CDR3: TGTGCCAGCAGTTTATCGGGAGGGCCCTACGAGCAGTACTTC. This gives the protein CASSLSGGPYEQYF.

V and J are TRBV6-1 and TRBJ1-4; D remains unclear. V gave up 0 bases and J gave up 2 bases, with 4 bases separating them. This CDR3 is built from 14 residues. Germline-derived CDR1 and CDR2 are MNHNS and SASEGT. The chain's CDR3 is CASSEAATNEKLFF. CDR3 in DNA: TGTGCCAGCAGTGAAGCGGCCACTAATGAAAAACTGTTTTTT.

The chain links TRBV27 to TRBJ1-5; D call uncertain. The CDR3 length is 14 residues. The germline V and J ends were trimmed by 7 bases and 5 bases, with 15 bases remaining between them. CDR1 is MNHEY and CDR2 is SMNVEV in the germline V gene (reference sequence). This CDR3 reads CASKIRGGHQPQHF. CDR3 nucleotide sequence: TGTGCCAGCAAGATCCGGGGAGGGCATCAGCCCCAGCATTTT.

The chain combines TRBV3-1 (or the pseudogene TRBV3-2) with TRBJ1-5, with 8 bases aligning to TRBD1. Germline V CDR1 and CDR2: LGHDT, YNNKEL (reference sequence). V was clipped by 1 base and J by 9 bases; unmatched bases: 14. The CDR3 has 17 residues. The CDR3 region is CASSQGLSGGGQGPQHF. Written as DNA, the CDR3 is TGTGCCAGCAGCCAAGGTTTGTCAGGGGGAGGACAGGGGCCCCAGCATTTT.